This TCR beta chain was obtained from a study of blood T cells in healthy people across ages. Study-level findings and limits: The authors considered diversity estimates from one million T cells to be underestimates.

This clonotype appeared many times. Its matching antigen is unknown. This CDR3 contains 14 residues. Germline CDR1 SGHDN, CDR2 FVKESK. Trimming stripped 0 bases from V and 1 base from J, with 6 bases between. With a J-beta primer mix and a sample-barcoded 5' primer, a second PCR ran about 7 to 12 cycles. Every molecule of cDNA carried a tag from a template-switch adaptor with 12 random nucleotides. In TCRdb, the 5' RACE reads were re-called with MiXCR into one record per CDR3 protein. The sample includes about 2 million distinct CDR3 sequences, around 48% of them seen just once. This chain links TRBV14 with TRBJ1-1; D is unclear. The origin of this receptor is a woman aged 35 to 49 in good health. The source material was blood. CDR3 in DNA: TGTGCCAGCAGCCAAGATTTGGGGAACACTGAAGCTTTCTTT. The encoded protein is CASSQDLGNTEAFF.